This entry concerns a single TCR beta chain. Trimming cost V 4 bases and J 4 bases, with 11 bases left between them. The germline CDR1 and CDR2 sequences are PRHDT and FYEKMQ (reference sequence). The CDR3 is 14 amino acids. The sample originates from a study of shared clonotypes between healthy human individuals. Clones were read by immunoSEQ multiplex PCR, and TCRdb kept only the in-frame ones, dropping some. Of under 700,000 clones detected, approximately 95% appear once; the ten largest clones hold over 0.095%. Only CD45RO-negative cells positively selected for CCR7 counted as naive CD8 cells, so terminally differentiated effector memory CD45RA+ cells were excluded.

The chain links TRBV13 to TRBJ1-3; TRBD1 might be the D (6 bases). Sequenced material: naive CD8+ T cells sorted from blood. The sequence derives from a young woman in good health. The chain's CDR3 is CASSSQGIGNTIYF. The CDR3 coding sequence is TGTGCCAGCAGCTCCCAGGGGATCGGAAACACCATATATTTT.